This TCR beta chain stems from a study of T cells in Graves' hyperthyroidism and ophthalmopathy. Turning to the study itself: Specimen type is peripheral blood, collected at initial diagnosis prior to any treatment.

Diagnoses were established using clinical symptoms, serum thyroxine and TRAb, thyroid ultrasound and orbital computed tomography. V shed 1 base and J shed 9 bases, with 15 bases lying between them. The CDR3 runs 14 residues. Germline V lookup: CDR1 MNHNS, CDR2 SASEGT. The source material, RNA transcripts, was used to amplify TCR beta CDR3 regions. The TCR CDR3 first-round RT-PCR relied on the HTBI primer set. TCRdb fed the multiplex PCR reads into MiXCR, producing one record per CDR3 protein. Of roughly 300,000 distinct CDR3 sequences listed, approximately 18% are singletons. V usage is TRBV6-1 and J usage is TRBJ1-1; D gene ambiguous. This receptor was taken from a woman aged 45-65 years with Graves' hyperthyroidism. The sample consisted of blood. In DNA form, the CDR3 reads TGTGCCAGCAGTGAAGGTGGTAACAATCCGCAAGCTTTCTTT. Encoded protein: CASSEGGNNPQAFF.